These T cell receptor beta chains were read from a single sample in a study of cytomegalovirus exposure and HLA in healthy donors. TCRdb keeps only in-frame clones here, not all; method: immunoSEQ multiplex PCR. The data show some 150,000 clones, approximately 64% seen once. Sequences were obtained from PBMCs. The receptors come from a woman between 40 and 50 years old in good health and CMV-seronegative. Each CDR3 is given with its conserved first and last residue. Each record gives: J gene, D gene, clone size, V gene, CDR3 protein, CDR3 DNA. The D gene is left open where the match is weak. Expanded clones are given a class, and other clones once, few, many or no size at all.

TRBJ1-6 - - TRBV6-1 CASTGQLDQNLHF TGTGCCAGCACTGGACAGCTAGATCAGAACCTCCACTTT
TRBJ1-5 - - TRBV11-2 CASSLGGQPQHF TGTGCCAGCAGCTTGGGGGGTCAGCCCCAGCATTTT
TRBJ2-5 - few TRBV25-1 CASSEFTGKTGETQYF TGTGCCAGCAGTGAATTTACAGGAAAGACAGGAGAGACCCAGTACTTC
TRBJ2-2 TRBD2 - TRBV5-8 CASSLGTSSGLTGELFF TGTGCCAGCAGCCTGGGGACTAGCTCGGGGCTCACCGGGGAGCTGTTTTTT
TRBJ1-4 - - TRBV18 CASSPSVQGGEKLFF TGTGCCAGCTCACCTTCGGTACAGGGTGGTGAAAAACTGTTTTTT
TRBJ2-2 - - TRBV18 CASSPPTGMSGTGELFF TGTGCCAGCTCACCACCCACAGGGATGTCCGGCACCGGGGAGCTGTTTTTT
TRBJ2-7 - - TRBV6-5 CASSFRQRQYEQYF TGTGCCAGCAGTTTCCGACAGAGACAATACGAGCAGTACTTC
TRBJ1-4 - - TRBV4-1 CASSQDAGINEKLFF TGCGCCAGCAGCCAAGATGCAGGGATAAATGAAAAACTGTTTTTT
TRBJ1-2 - - TRBV10-1 CASSVLAYGYTF TGCGCCAGCAGTGTTCTGGCTTATGGCTACACCTTC
TRBJ1-1 - few TRBV27 CASRLFPNTEAFF TGTGCCAGCCGACTCTTCCCGAACACTGAAGCTTTCTTT
TRBJ2-7 TRBD1 - TRBV7-8 CASSFNRGLDEQYF TGTGCCAGCAGCTTCAACAGGGGGCTCGACGAGCAGTACTTC